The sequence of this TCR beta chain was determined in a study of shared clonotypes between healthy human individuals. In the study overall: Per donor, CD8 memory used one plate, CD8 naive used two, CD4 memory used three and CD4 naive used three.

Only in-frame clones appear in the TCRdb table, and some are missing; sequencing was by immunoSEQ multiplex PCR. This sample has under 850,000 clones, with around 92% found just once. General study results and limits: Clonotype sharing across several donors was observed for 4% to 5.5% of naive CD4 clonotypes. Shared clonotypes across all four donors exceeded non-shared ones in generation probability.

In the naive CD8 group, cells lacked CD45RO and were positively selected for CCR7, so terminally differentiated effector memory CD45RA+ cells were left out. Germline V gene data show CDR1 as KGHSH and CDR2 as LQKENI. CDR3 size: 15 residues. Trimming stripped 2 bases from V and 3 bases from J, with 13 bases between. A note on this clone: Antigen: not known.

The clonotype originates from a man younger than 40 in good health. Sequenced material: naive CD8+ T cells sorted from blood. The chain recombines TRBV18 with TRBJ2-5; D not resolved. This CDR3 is CASSPKAVGKETQYF. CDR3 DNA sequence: TGTGCCAGCTCACCAAAAGCCGTAGGGAAAGAGACCCAGTACTTC.